A single sample gave rise to the 22 T cell receptor beta chains below, sequenced in a study of tumor-infiltrating lymphocytes in oesophageal squamous cell carcinoma. TCRdb recomputed calls from the PCR reads with MiXCR, one row per CDR3 protein. The profile shows 16,000 or so distinct CDR3 sequences, around 48% of them singletons. Sample: esophageal tumor tissue. These receptors all stem from a male donor with esophageal squamous cell carcinoma.

This chain connects TRBV7-2 to TRBJ2-7; 8 positions match TRBD2. Germline CDR1 and CDR2: SGHTA and FQGNSA. The CDR3 length is 14 residues. Unmatched junction bases numbered 5, after V lost 3 bases and J lost 4 bases. CDR3 bases: TGTGCCAGCAGCTTCGGAGCGGGAGCTTACGAGCAGTACTTC. Its protein product is CASSFGAGAYEQYF.

The chain combines TRBV24-1 with TRBJ2-7; perhaps TRBD1 as D (6 bases). The end of the DNA aligns better with TRBJ2-5, so the J call may be wrong. Germline V gene sequence: CDR1 KGHDR, CDR2 SFDVKD. CDR3 size: 13 residues. The DNA of the CDR3 is TGTGCCACCAGTGATTCAGGGGTGGAGACCCAGTACTTC. Its translation: CATSDSGVETQYF.

Remarks on this clonotype: The CDR3 carries no conserved terminal phenylalanine or tryptophan, so it likely arises from a read error. Because the CDR3's place on the DNA is in doubt, the DNA is left out and the CDR3 is given as listed by TCRdb. This chain links TRBV7-2 with TRBJ1-6. CDR1 and CDR2 from the germline V gene are SGHTA and FQGNSA. Counting both end residues, the CDR3 totals 13 amino acids. CDR3 sequence: CASSLTYEQYFGP.

This clonotype is categorized as medium-sized (0.01 to 0.1%). The rearrangement joins TRBV6-1 to TRBJ1-5, with 7 bases lining up with TRBD1. The CDR3 sequence is 13 residues long. CDR1 is MNHNS and CDR2 is SASEGT in the germline V gene. V was pared by 7 bases and J by 5 bases, with 5 bases of the junction left unmatched. The CDR3 coding sequence is TGTGCCAGCAACCGGGACAGTTATCAGCCCCAGCATTTT. Translating gives CASNRDSYQPQHF.

This clonotype occurred a few times. The chain recombines TRBV7-2 with TRBJ2-7, with 9 positions matching TRBD2. Looked up from germline, CDR1 is SGHTA and CDR2 is FQGNSA. Germline trimming cut 3 bases from V and 2 bases from J; bases unmatched to any gene: 2. The CDR3 spans 14 residues. The CDR3 sequence is CASSLTSGTYEQYF. DNA for the CDR3: TGTGCCAGCAGCTTGACTAGCGGAACCTACGAGCAGTACTTC.

The J gene is TRBJ2-3, the V gene TRBV6-1; D is unclear. Germline CDR1 and CDR2: MNHNS and SASEGT. The CDR3 sequence is 12 residues long. V gave up 6 bases and J gave up 5 bases, with 9 bases separating them. CDR3 nucleotide sequence: TGTGCCAGCAGCCACATGGGAGATACGCAGTATTTT. Its protein product is CASSHMGDTQYF.

This clonotype is medium-sized. The chain joins TRBV6-6 to TRBJ1-2, with D maybe TRBD1 (5 bases). The CDR3 consists of 12 residues. CDR1 is MNHNY, CDR2 SVGAGI, per germline (reference sequence). Trimming cost V 2 bases and J 4 bases, with 5 bases left between them. The CDR3 spells CASSYGGYGYTF. The CDR3 DNA is TGTGCCAGCAGTTACGGGGGCTATGGCTACACCTTC.

The chain recombines TRBV7-6 with TRBJ1-5; tentatively, D is TRBD1 (5 bases). Germline CDR1 and CDR2: SGHVS and FNYEAQ. V lost 4 bases and J lost 7, with 14 bases in between. The CDR3 contains 14 residues. CDR3 protein: CASSSNRTRQPQHF. The CDR3 DNA reads TGTGCCAGCAGCTCGAACCGGACACGGCAGCCCCAGCATTTT.

This clonotype was seen a few times. The chain links TRBV18 to TRBJ2-2, with a weak D call TRBD1 (6 bases). CDR3 length equals 14 residues. The ends were cut back, 4 bases at V and 4 bases at J, with 10 bases in the middle. Germline V gene lookup returns CDR1 KGHSH and CDR2 LQKENI. The CDR3 DNA follows: TGTGCCAGCTCACTTGGGGGCGGCACCGGGGAGCTGTTTTTT. Encoded protein: CASSLGGGTGELFF.

The table lists this clonotype with many counts. This chain uses TRBV2 with TRBJ2-4; a possible D gene is TRBD2 (5 bases). Trimming stripped 4 bases from V and 0 bases from J, with 19 bases between. Germline V gene data show CDR1 as SNHLY and CDR2 as FYNNEI. The CDR3 has 18 amino acids. The CDR3: CASSGLLAGIAAKNIQYF. The CDR3 region has the DNA TGTGCCAGCAGTGGTCTTCTCGCGGGCATAGCAGCCAAAAACATTCAGTACTTC.

The chain joins TRBV11-3 to TRBJ2-5, with a tentative D call TRBD1 (6 bases). The germline V gene has CDR1 SGHNT and CDR2 YENEEA. The CDR3 consists of 15 residues. V was trimmed by 1 base and J by 5 bases, leaving 14 bases between them. CDR3 DNA: TGTGCCAGCAGCTTAGCAAATCAGGGGTGGGAGACCCAGTACTTC. Amino acids: CASSLANQGWETQYF.

As concerns this clonotype: A clone one base away is much larger, so this may be a read error. The genes are TRBV7-6 and TRBJ2-3; D could derive from TRBD1 or TRBD2 (6 bases each). The CDR3 has 16 residues. V was shortened by 7 bases and J by 14 bases, with 31 bases between the two germline ends. Germline V gene lookup returns CDR1 SGHVS and CDR2 FNYEAQ. CDR3 DNA sequence: TGTGCCAGCACCCTTTGGGGGGCTCGAGGCACCGGGGAGCTGTATTTT. This sequence encodes CASTLWGARGTGELYF.

The chain employs TRBV11-2 and TRBJ2-1; TRBD1 matches 11 bases. Germline V gene data show CDR1 as SGHAT and CDR2 as FQNNGV. Unmatched junction bases numbered 10, after V lost 6 bases and J lost 0 bases. CDR3 length equals 18 residues. The CDR3 DNA reads as TGTGCCAGCAGACCGGGACAGGGGGGGTACCGCTCCTACAATGAGCAGTTCTTC. It yields the protein CASRPGQGGYRSYNEQFF.

This chain uses TRBV11-1 with TRBJ2-7; TRBD2 agrees at 15 bases. CDR1 is SGHAT and CDR2 is FQDESV in the germline V gene (reference sequence). V dropped 5 bases and J dropped 0; count of bases not matched to a gene: 8. The CDR3 covers 18 residues. The CDR3: CASSLPGLAGGVSYEQYF. CDR3 in DNA: TGTGCCAGCAGCCTACCGGGACTAGCGGGAGGCGTCTCCTACGAGCAGTACTTC.

This chain links TRBV7-2 with TRBJ2-1; D may be TRBD2 (6 bases). Near its end, the DNA agrees better with TRBJ2-7, so the J call may be wrong. In germline, CDR1 is SGHTA, CDR2 FQGNSA. The CDR3 loop spans 13 amino acids. The CDR3 DNA reads as TGTGCCAGCAGGGGCGGACTAAAGGGCGAGCAGTACTTC. Protein sequence: CASRGGLKGEQYF.

This clonotype was observed many times. This chain connects TRBV5-1 to TRBJ1-4; possible D gene TRBD1, 5 bases. The CDR3 runs to 14 residues. CDR1 and CDR2 (germline): SGHRS, YFSETQ. V was pared by 2 bases and J by 0 bases, with 5 bases between. This chain's CDR3 is CASSLGATNEKLFF. The CDR3 region has the DNA TGCGCCAGCAGCTTAGGGGCAACTAATGAAAAACTGTTTTTT.

The chain uses TRBV11-2 and TRBJ2-5; 7 bases match TRBD2. The closer fit of TRBJ2-7 to the DNA end suggests the J call may be wrong. CDR3 length: 19 residues. Germline V gives CDR1 SGHAT, CDR2 FQNNGV. CDR3 sequence: CASSSSTSTLLGASYEQYF. Written as DNA, the CDR3 is TGTGCCAGCAGCTCCTCGACTAGCACCCTCCTAGGGGCTTCCTACGAGCAGTACTTC.

This clonotype was detected only once. Being one base from a much bigger clone, this may be a read error. V is TRBV7-6 and J is TRBJ2-7; a weak D match, TRBD1 (6 bases). In germline, CDR1 is SGHVS, CDR2 FNYEAQ. The CDR3 totals 15 residues. The CDR3 is CANSPTRDKVDEQYF. The CDR3 DNA sequence: TGTGCCAACAGCCCCACCAGGGACAAGGTCGACGAGCAGTACTTC. Combining the CDR3 with reference TRBV7-6 and TRBJ2-7 gives the whole variable domain GAGVSQSPRYKVTKRGQDVALRCDPISGHVSLYWYRQALGQGPEFLTYFNYEAQQDKSGLPNDRFSAERPEGSISTLTIQRTEQRDSAMYRCANSPTRDKVDEQYFGPGTRLTVT.

This clonotype was detected ten times or more. A much larger clone lies one base from this, so it may be a read error. The rearrangement uses TRBV24-1 and TRBJ2-3; tentatively, D is TRBD2 (5 bases). The CDR3 spans 15 residues. V was pared by 4 bases and J by 14 bases, with 24 bases between. CDR1 and CDR2 from the germline V gene are KGHDR and SFDVKD. The DNA of the CDR3 is TGTGCCACCAGTGACCCCCCCCCTTCGGCCGGGGAGCTGTATTTT. Residues: CATSDPPPSAGELYF.

There are many counts of this clonotype. This chain uses TRBV6-1 with TRBJ1-2; TRBD1 is a possible D gene (6 bases). CDR3 size: 14 residues. V was pared by 1 base and J by 4 bases, with 10 bases between. Germline assignment: CDR1 MNHNS and CDR2 SASEGT. DNA of the CDR3: TGTGCCAGCAGTGAAGGATGGACAGCCTATGGCTACACCTTC. This encodes CASSEGWTAYGYTF.

This rearrangement joins TRBV7-6 to TRBJ2-3; no reliable D call. Looked up from germline, CDR1 is SGHVS and CDR2 is FNYEAQ. The CDR3 runs 12 residues. V was pared by 5 bases and J by 5 bases, with 8 bases between. Written as DNA, the CDR3 is TGTGCCAGCAGCAGATACCAAGATACGCAGTATTTT. Its protein product is CASSRYQDTQYF.

This clonotype was seen only a few times. An end of the junction differs from the germline gene, which may be a read error. The chain joins TRBV7-7 to TRBJ2-1, with TRBD2 as a possible D gene (5 bases). The CDR3 consists of 13 residues. The germline V gene has CDR1 SSHAT and CDR2 FNYEAQ (reference sequence). As DNA, the CDR3 is TGTGCTAGCAGCTTCCCCGGGAAAAATGAGCAGTTCTTC. Translation gives CASSFPGKNEQFF.